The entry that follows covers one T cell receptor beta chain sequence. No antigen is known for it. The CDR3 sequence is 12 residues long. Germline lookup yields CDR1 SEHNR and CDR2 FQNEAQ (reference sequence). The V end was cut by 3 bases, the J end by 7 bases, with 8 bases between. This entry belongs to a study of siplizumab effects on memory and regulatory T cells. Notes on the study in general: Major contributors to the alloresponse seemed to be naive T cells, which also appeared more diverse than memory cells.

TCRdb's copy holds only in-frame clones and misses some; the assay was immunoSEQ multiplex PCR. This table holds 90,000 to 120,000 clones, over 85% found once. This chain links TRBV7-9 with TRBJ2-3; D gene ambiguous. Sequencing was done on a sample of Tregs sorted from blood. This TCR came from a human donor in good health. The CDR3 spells CASSFQPNTQYF. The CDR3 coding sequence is TGTGCCAGCAGCTTCCAACCTAATACGCAGTATTTT.